Presented here are 25 T cell receptor beta chains from one specimen sequenced in a study of post-analysis software for immune sequencing data. Sequencing libraries made from TCR beta cDNA carried unique molecular identifiers. MiXCR was run by TCRdb on the PCR reads, yielding one entry per CDR3 protein. The repertoire holds roughly 600,000 distinct CDR3 sequences, with roughly 40% as singletons. Their antigens remain unidentified. Study-level results: Relative to controls, patients had about 5 TRBV segments at higher frequency, with TRBV5-6, TRBV5-1 and TRBV20-1 among these.

What was sequenced was blood. The receptors originated from a girl aged 10 to 17 with multiple sclerosis.

The V call is TRBV29-1, the J call TRBJ1-2, with TRBD1 as a possible D gene (5 bases). Trimming stripped 7 bases from V and 3 bases from J, with 15 bases between. In germline, CDR1 is SQVTM, CDR2 ANQGSEA. The CDR3 is 13 amino acids. The CDR3: CSGSGGEDYGYTF. The CDR3 DNA follows: TGCAGCGGATCCGGGGGGGAGGACTATGGCTACACCTTC.

V usage is TRBV4-1 and J usage is TRBJ1-4; the D gene is possibly TRBD1 (5 bases). Trimming left V 4 bases short and J 6 bases short, with 18 bases between. Germline loops: CDR1 MGHRA, CDR2 YSYEKL. The CDR3 has 16 residues. The CDR3 sequence is CASSLVGGKADEKLFF. The CDR3 region has the DNA TGCGCCAGCAGCCTAGTTGGGGGAAAAGCTGATGAAAAACTGTTTTTT.

This clonotype was seen only once. A read error may explain this, as a much larger clone is one base away. This chain uses TRBV12-3 or TRBV12-4 with TRBJ2-5; D gene uncertain. The CDR3 is 12 amino acids. With 2 bases removed from V and 11 bases from J, the gap between germline ends came to 12 bases. The CDR3 loop reads CASSLIPYKQYF. CDR3 nucleotide sequence: TGTGCCAGCAGTTTAATCCCCTACAAGCAGTACTTC.

This clonotype was recorded a few times. The CDR3 is CASSQEGRGEQYF. CDR3 sequence (DNA): TGCGCCAGCAGCCAAGAGGGCAGGGGCGAGCAGTACTTC. This rearrangement joins TRBV4-1 to TRBJ2-7, with a tentative D call TRBD1 (6 bases). The length of the CDR3 is 13 residues. CDR1 and CDR2 from the germline V gene are MGHRA and YSYEKL. V lost 0 bases and J lost 6, with 9 bases in between.

The chain uses TRBV12-3 or TRBV12-4 and TRBJ2-1, with 9 nucleotides matching TRBD1. The V segment lost 3 bases and the J segment 7 bases; nucleotides outside the gene matches: 1. The CDR3 extends over 13 amino acids. The CDR3 region is CASSFGQGNEQFF. The CDR3 DNA sequence: TGTGCCAGCAGTTTTGGACAGGGGAATGAGCAGTTCTTC.

This clonotype has a handful of counts. The chain's CDR3 is CASSSGLAGAGDTQYF. In DNA form, the CDR3 reads TGTGCCAGCAGCTCCGGACTAGCGGGAGCAGGAGATACGCAGTATTTT. This rearrangement joins TRBV7-2 to TRBJ2-3, with 13 bases that match TRBD2. The CDR3 consists of 16 residues. The V gene's germline CDR1 is SGHTA and CDR2 FQGNSA. V shed 4 bases and J 5 bases; nucleotides not matched to a gene: 6.

This clonotype was detected a few times. DNA of the CDR3: TGTGCCAGCAGTCCCAGGGGGCAAGTCCCCGGGGAGCTGTTTTTT. Amino acids: CASSPRGQVPGELFF. The gene calls are TRBV12-3 or TRBV12-4 and TRBJ2-2; 8 positions agree with TRBD1. V lost 5 bases, J lost 6 bases, and 8 bases stayed unmatched. This CDR3 contains 15 residues.

The chain employs TRBV4-1 and TRBJ2-1; tentative D call: TRBD1 (6 bases). Looked up from germline, CDR1 is MGHRA and CDR2 is YSYEKL. V lost 5 bases, J lost 9 bases, and 23 bases lay in between. The CDR3 is 16 residues long. The CDR3 protein is CASSAPGHSLAGEQFF. As DNA, the CDR3 is TGCGCCAGCAGCGCACCGGGACATTCTCTGGCGGGTGAGCAGTTCTTC.

This clonotype was observed a handful of times. The chain combines TRBV4-1 with TRBJ2-1; 8 bases are a match to TRBD2. Trimming removed 1 base from V and 2 bases from J; junction bases left unmatched: 4. Germline CDR1 reads MGHRA; CDR2 reads YSYEKL. CDR3 length: 16 amino acids. The CDR3 nucleotides read TGCGCCAGCAGCCAAGCACTAGCGGAAACCTACAATGAGCAGTTCTTC. Translated: CASSQALAETYNEQFF.

The rearrangement links TRBV12-3 or TRBV12-4 to TRBJ2-3; 8 nucleotides agree with TRBD1. With V trimmed by 5 bases and J by 5 bases, 15 bases remained unmatched. The CDR3 totals 17 residues. CDR3 amino acids: CASSKLQGAWNEDTQYF. The CDR3 bases are TGTGCCAGCAGTAAGCTCCAGGGGGCGTGGAACGAAGATACGCAGTATTTT.

Comment on this clonotype: One end of the junction fails to match germline, which may point to a read error. The V and J genes are TRBV18 and TRBJ2-7; no reliable D call. Matching the DNA end better, TRBJ2-5 makes the J call doubtful. Germline CDR1 is KGHSH and CDR2 is LQKENI. CDR3 length: 12 amino acids. The CDR3 DNA is TGTGCCAGCCCACCCCAGGAGGAGACCCAGTACTTC. Translating gives CASPPQEETQYF.

The J gene is TRBJ2-6, the V gene TRBV6-5; D is perhaps TRBD2 (6 bases). V lost 0 bases to trimming and J lost 2 bases, with 14 bases between them. Germline V gene sequence: CDR1 MNHEY, CDR2 SVGAGI. The CDR3 is 18 residues long. The CDR3 DNA follows: TGTGCCAGCAGTTACTCCCTGAGGGAGGCGCCTGGGGCCAACGTCCTGACTTTC. This codes for CASSYSLREAPGANVLTF.

The gene calls are TRBV6-5 and TRBJ2-7, with TRBD1 identical over 9 bases. The V gene end was trimmed by 6 bases and the J gene end by 3 bases; junction bases not matched to a gene: 6. The CDR3 totals 14 residues. The germline CDR1 and CDR2 sequences are MNHEY and SVGAGI. The CDR3 protein is CASRTTGQGYEQYF. In nucleotides, the CDR3 is TGTGCCAGCAGAACTACGGGACAGGGCTACGAGCAGTACTTC.

There are a few counts of this clonotype. V usage is TRBV5-1 and J usage is TRBJ1-4, with D unclear. The germline gives CDR1 SGHRS, CDR2 YFSETQ. Deletions cut 4 bases from V and 5 bases from J, with 12 bases between. This CDR3 contains 14 residues. In DNA, the CDR3 is TGCGCCAGCAGCATGGACGGCCGGAATGAAAAACTGTTTTTT. Translating gives CASSMDGRNEKLFF.

Only a few counts were recorded for this clonotype. The chain combines TRBV29-1 with TRBJ1-2, with 10 positions matching TRBD1. Trimming at V came to 4 bases and at J to 4 bases, leaving 0 bases not matched to a gene. Germline V gene lookup returns CDR1 SQVTM and CDR2 ANQGSEA. This CDR3 comprises 12 residues. The CDR3 DNA reads TGCAGCGTTGGACAGGGGGCCTATGGCTACACCTTC. Residues: CSVGQGAYGYTF.

In this sample, this clonotype turned up a few times. This chain uses TRBV29-1 with TRBJ2-3, with D possibly being TRBD2 (6 bases). The CDR3 is 14 residues long. Germline V gene sequence: CDR1 SQVTM, CDR2 ANQGSEA. V shed 7 bases and J shed 1 base, with 15 bases lying between them. The CDR3 DNA reads TGCAGCGCCGTAGAAGGAGGGGGCACAGATACGCAGTATTTT. Translation: CSAVEGGGTDTQYF.

The chain uses TRBV27 and TRBJ1-4, with D tentatively TRBD1 (6 bases). Trimming took 6 bases from V and 0 from J, leaving 11 bases between them. The CDR3 sequence is 15 residues long. The germline V gene has CDR1 MNHEY and CDR2 SMNVEV (reference sequence). CDR3 amino acids: CASREDSSTNEKLFF. The DNA for the CDR3 is TGTGCCAGCAGGGAGGACAGCTCAACTAATGAAAAACTGTTTTTT.

The chain joins TRBV28 to TRBJ1-5, with D possibly matching TRBD1 (6 bases). This CDR3 region has 14 residues. Between the trimmed V and J ends, which lost 5 bases and 6 bases, there was a span of 14 bases. The V gene's germline CDR1 is MDHEN and CDR2 SYDVKM. The CDR3 here is CASSTTGLGQPQHF. For the CDR3, the DNA is TGTGCCAGCAGTACCACAGGGCTGGGTCAGCCCCAGCATTTT.

This clonotype was counted between two and nine times. The chain is built from TRBV7-3 and TRBJ2-1; TRBD2 aligns across 14 bases. The CDR3 totals 14 residues. After removal of 5 bases from V and 12 bases from J, the junction contained 6 bases not matched to a gene. In germline, CDR1 is SGHTA, CDR2 FQGTGA. CDR3 in amino acids: CASSGLAGGTAQFF. The DNA for the CDR3 is TGTGCCAGCAGCGGACTAGCGGGGGGCACAGCGCAGTTCTTC.

This chain joins TRBV19 and TRBJ1-4; D might be TRBD1 (5 bases). The CDR3 extends over 15 amino acids. Trimming shortened V by 4 bases and J by 2 bases, and 11 bases separated the two germline ends. CDR1 is LNHDA and CDR2 is SQIVND in the germline V gene (reference sequence). The CDR3 spells CASSSPRGTNEKLFF. CDR3 nucleotides: TGTGCCAGTAGTAGCCCTCGGGGGACTAATGAAAAACTGTTTTTT.

The CDR3 sequence: CASSPRLGWQGPNTEAFF. CDR3 sequence (DNA): TGTGCCAGCAGCCCGCGCCTAGGGTGGCAGGGCCCTAACACTGAAGCTTTCTTT. The V call is TRBV7-9, the J call TRBJ1-1; D might be TRBD1 (5 bases). CDR3 length: 18 residues. Germline V lookup: CDR1 SEHNR, CDR2 FQNEAQ (reference sequence). V dropped 5 bases and J dropped 2 bases, with 24 bases sitting between them. Filled out from reference TRBV7-9 and TRBJ1-1, the complete variable domain reads DTGVSQNPRHKITKRGQNVTFRCDPISEHNRLYWYRQTLGQGPEFLTYFQNEAQLEKSRLLSDRFSAERPKGSFSTLEIQRTEQGDSAMYLCASSPRLGWQGPNTEAFFGQGTRLTVV.

This clonotype occurred a few times. The chain uses TRBV4-1 and TRBJ2-4; unclear D gene. The closer fit of TRBJ2-7 to the DNA end suggests the J call may be wrong. CDR1 MGHRA and CDR2 YSYEKL come from the germline V gene. The CDR3 runs to 11 residues. The CDR3 nucleotides read TGCGCCAGCAGCCAAGATAACGAGCAGTACTTC. Residues: CASSQDNEQYF.

This clonotype was counted only a few times. Sequence at one end of the junction differs from germline and may be a read error. The rearrangement joins TRBV12-3 or TRBV12-4 to TRBJ2-6; 10 nucleotides align to TRBD1. CDR3 length: 19 residues. CDR3 region: CAGRPTGTGVSSGANVLTF. DNA for the CDR3: TGTGCCGGCAGACCCACCGGGACAGGGGTGAGCTCTGGGGCCAACGTCCTGACTTTC.

V gene TRBV7-9 combines with J gene TRBJ2-7, with 8 bases fitting TRBD2. This CDR3 comprises 15 residues. Trimming cost V 4 bases and J 1 base; bases outside gene matches: 6. Germline CDR1 SEHNR, CDR2 FQNEAQ (reference sequence). DNA for the CDR3: TGTGCCAGCAGCTCCAGAGTAGCGGGGTCCTACGAGCAGTACTTC. Amino acid sequence: CASSSRVAGSYEQYF.

This sequence joins TRBV7-2 and TRBJ2-1, with TRBD2 matching 10 bases. Germline loops: CDR1 SGHTA, CDR2 FQGNSA. CDR3 length: 17 amino acids. V dropped 8 bases and J dropped 4; count of bases not matched to a gene: 14. This CDR3 is CASDQTGGTSAYNEQFF. The CDR3 DNA reads as TGTGCCAGCGATCAAACGGGGGGGACTAGCGCTTACAATGAGCAGTTCTTC.